A selection of T cell receptor beta chains follows, all from one sample in a study of T cells in Graves' hyperthyroidism and ophthalmopathy. TCRdb called the multiplex PCR reads again in MiXCR, with one record for every CDR3 protein. This sample has a few hundred thousand distinct CDR3 sequences, with under 15% found just once. The sequencing sample was made of blood. The receptor source for this set is a woman aged 25-40 years with Graves' hyperthyroidism. Each CDR3 is given with its conserved first and last residue. A clone size is listed for some rows: how often the clone was seen (once, few, many), or a class if it is expanded.

CDR3 | size | J | length | V
CSARDLSGRSYNEQFF | many | TRBJ2-1 | 16 | TRBV20-1
CAMFAEQYF | - | TRBJ2-7 | 9 | TRBV10-3
CASSPVRLAEETQYF | many | TRBJ2-5 | 15 | TRBV28
CSVEATSGRVLDGETQYF | few | TRBJ2-5 | 18 | TRBV29-1
CAISELGLAQNNEQFF | - | TRBJ2-1 | 16 | TRBV10-3
CAWSDVGHPSNQPQHF | few | TRBJ1-5 | 16 | TRBV30
CASSPRAGDYEQYF | many | TRBJ2-7 | 14 | TRBV11-1
CATSRDRGGPTEAFF | few | TRBJ1-1 | 15 | TRBV15
CSVQGGETQYF | many | TRBJ2-5 | 11 | TRBV29-1
CASSPTGTSGTYEQYF | - | TRBJ2-7 | 16 | TRBV28
CSAIGLAGLPDTQYF | many | TRBJ2-3 | 15 | TRBV20-1
CASSRQGNYEQYF | many | TRBJ2-7 | 13 | TRBV3-1
CASSKSASGRSDTQYF | many | TRBJ2-3 | 16 | TRBV7-2
CASSLGQGYDEQFF | many | TRBJ2-1 | 14 | TRBV5-5
CASSVAGYNEQFF | many | TRBJ2-1 | 13 | TRBV7-2
CASSFGSVNEQFF | - | TRBJ2-1 | 13 | TRBV5-1
CASSFSFGGNVYEQYF | few | TRBJ2-7 | 16 | TRBV27
CASSRTSGVIDTQYF | many | TRBJ2-3 | 15 | TRBV2
CASSPRDRVADTQHF | - | - | 15 | TRBV27
CATSDPQGKDEQFF | many | TRBJ2-1 | 14 | TRBV24-1
CASSLGTSAHEQFF | many | TRBJ2-1 | 14 | TRBV5-1
CASSEGYVLPVSYEQYF | - | TRBJ2-7 | 17 | TRBV25-1
CASLAWREVLKAGANVLTF | many | TRBJ2-6 | 19 | TRBV7-8
CASSIGAGLDNEQFF | - | TRBJ2-1 | 15 | TRBV19
CATSVSRPPYEQYF | - | TRBJ2-7 | 14 | TRBV24-1
CASSSTSGVNQPQHF | many | TRBJ1-5 | 15 | TRBV5-1
CASSLISGVQPQHF | - | TRBJ1-5 | 14 | TRBV12-3/TRBV12-4